Listed here is a single T cell receptor (beta chain). What antigen it recognizes has not been identified. Qualities for individual bases were not recorded, and no much larger clone is one base off. This sample stems from a study of blood T cell repertoires in COVID-19 (dated by TCRdb to about 2020). In the study overall: The collaborator samples originated in the United States, Italy and Spain and spanned the acute and convalescent phases of COVID-19. The prospective study material was composed of cDNA or gDNA derived from T cells, B-cell-depleted T cells, or PBMCs. Subjects who had been exposed to COVID-19, were actively infected with it, or had recovered from it provided the deeply sampled blood TCRbeta repertoires that made up the dataset. A freely available public database, intended as a resource for researchers studying the immune response to SARS-CoV-2, is where the repertoires were released. Samples were obtained from the ongoing ImmuneRACE study (first 160 participants) and from 1,254 subjects provided by 6 global collaborators. The sample metadata nearly always contained a de-identified subject ID, COVID-19 status, age in years and sex. HLA class I and class II types, where available, came from metadata supplied by the sample provider rather than from assay-based typing.

Whole blood was collected in K2EDTA tubes by collaborating institutions according to the institutions' own protocols. Collaborator samples were shipped for TCRbeta analysis as frozen whole blood, isolated PBMCs, or DNA extracted from either sample type. TCRbeta CDR3 regions were amplified from genomic DNA using the immunoSEQ Assay, a bias-controlled multiplex PCR. From the authors' description of their analysis: The number of nucleated cells in each sample was estimated by amplification of reference gene primers within the assay. To quantify the absolute abundance of each unique TCRbeta CDR3 rearrangement, sequence reads were collapsed and filtered. Productive Simpson clonality was computed per sample as the square root of Simpson's diversity index over productive rearrangements. The source is immuneACCESS, and TCRdb retained only in-frame sequences with V and J called. Part of the clones is not carried over; for the studies checked, unresolved V genes explain less than half of this, and the remainder is unexplained. The V and J calls and the clone size are those of that table, but D and trimming were determined from the DNA. Within this sample are 30,000 to 40,000 clones, with around 88% of them counted one time only. The ten largest clones capture around 6.5% of the sample.

The CDR3, from cysteine to phenylalanine, totals 13 residues. The CDR3 DNA has 39 bases and is translated from base 1. CDR1 and CDR2 are drawn from the germline V gene: SGHRS, YFSETQ. V is shortened by 3 bases, J by 7 bases, and the region joining them spans 10 bases. Overall study results and their limits: How much clinical and demographic metadata was included differed by source and by participant, and the metadata was provided uncurated.

The clonotype comes from a human donor in a cohort sampled during active COVID-19. Sequenced material: peripheral blood. The chain uses TRBV5-1 and TRBJ1-4, with a weak D call of TRBD1 (5 bases match). In nucleotide form, the sequence is TGCGCCAGCAGCTCCCCGCAGGGTGAAAAACTGTTTTTT. Its product reads: CASSSPQGEKLFF.